Listed here is a single T cell receptor (beta chain). From germline, CDR1 is SGHRS and CDR2 YFSETQ. This CDR3 has 14 amino acids. V was shortened by 2 bases and J by 5 bases, with 11 bases between the two germline ends. The record originates from a study of blood T cell repertoires in COVID-19. As handled by the study authors: Estimation of nucleated cell counts relied on the amplification of reference gene primers. This table comes from immunoSEQ multiplex PCR, and its TCRdb copy is limited to in-frame clones, with some not included. That table supplies the V and J calls and clone size; D and trimming were determined from the DNA. The table includes about 410,000 clones, approximately 91% detected once.

This chain joins TRBV5-1 and TRBJ2-1, with D possibly TRBD1 on 6 matching bases. The sample consisted of peripheral blood. The origin of this receptor is a woman in her forties with COVID-19, enrolled during active disease. CDR3 in amino acids: CASSFRDTNNEQFF. In DNA form, the CDR3 reads TGCGCCAGCAGCTTCCGGGACACTAACAATGAGCAGTTCTTC.